Shown below are 24 T cell receptor beta chains from a single sample sequenced in a study of cytomegalovirus exposure and HLA in healthy donors. Both 60 Vbeta primers and 13 Jbeta primers went into the PCR. The protocol was immunoSEQ multiplex PCR, while the TCRdb copy is restricted to in-frame clones and leaves out a portion. The table includes 150,000 or so clones, 70% to 85% detected once. Sequenced sample: PBMCs. These receptors originate from a male donor in good health and CMV-seropositive.

The chain combines TRBV6-5 with TRBJ1-2; the match to TRBD1 covers 10 bases. V shed 0 bases, J shed 4 bases, and the junction held 2 bases outside the gene matches. CDR1 MNHEY and CDR2 SVGAGI come from the germline V gene. The CDR3 has 15 amino acids. As DNA, the CDR3 is TGTGCCAGCAGTTACTCCCGGACAGGGGGCTATGGCTACACCTTC. It encodes CASSYSRTGGYGYTF.

The chain joins TRBV28 to TRBJ2-7; TRBD1 matches 10 bases. The V segment lost 7 bases and the J segment 2 bases; nucleotides outside the gene matches: 8. The CDR3 is 15 residues long. Germline V gene data show CDR1 as MDHEN and CDR2 as SYDVKM. The CDR3 region is CASTRSGTGAYEQYF. CDR3 DNA: TGTGCCAGCACCCGCAGCGGGACAGGGGCCTACGAGCAGTACTTC.

V and J are TRBV7-9 and TRBJ1-2; D call uncertain. The CDR3 totals 13 residues. Germline assignment: CDR1 SEHNR and CDR2 FQNEAQ (reference sequence). The V end was cut by 5 bases, the J end by 4 bases, with 11 bases between. CDR3 nucleotides: TGTGCCAGCAGCCGGTCCGAGCTCTATGGCTACACCTTC. This codes for CASSRSELYGYTF.

The chain employs TRBV5-1 and TRBJ1-1; TRBD1 agrees at 8 bases. Germline V gene data show CDR1 as SGHRS and CDR2 as YFSETQ. After removal of 5 bases from V and 4 bases from J, the junction contained 4 bases not matched to a gene. The CDR3 extends over 13 amino acids. CDR3 sequence: CASRRTGGTEAFF. The CDR3 DNA reads TGCGCCAGCAGGCGAACAGGGGGCACTGAAGCTTTCTTT.

This clone was picked up one time. The V call is TRBV10-3, the J call TRBJ2-1, with D tentatively TRBD2 (5 bases). The V end lost 9 bases, the J end lost 0 bases, and 15 bases lay between the germline ends. The CDR3 has 15 residues. CDR1 and CDR2 (germline): ENHRY, SYGVKD. In DNA form, the CDR3 reads TGTGCCATGCGAAGCCCTACTAGCTCCTACAATGAGCAGTTCTTC. This encodes CAMRSPTSSYNEQFF.

This clone has only a few counts. In DNA form, the CDR3 reads TGTGCCAGCAGCCATCCCCAGGGGAACTATGGCTACACCTTC. This gives the protein CASSHPQGNYGYTF. The V call is TRBV7-8, the J call TRBJ1-2, with D perhaps matching TRBD1 (6 bases). The length of the CDR3 is 14 residues. Germline V gives CDR1 SGHVS, CDR2 FQNEAQ. The V gene lost 5 bases and the J gene lost 2 bases, with 12 bases spanning the gap.

This chain connects TRBV25-1 to TRBJ1-1; D may be TRBD1 (5 bases). Trimming left V 2 bases short and J 11 bases short, with 12 bases between. The CDR3 extends over 12 amino acids. In germline, CDR1 is MGHDK, CDR2 SYGVNS. Written as DNA, the CDR3 is TGTGCCAGCAGTGAAGGGGCCCGCCAGGCTTTCTTT. Its translation is CASSEGARQAFF.

The V and J genes are TRBV7-6 and TRBJ2-1, with TRBD1 matching over 8 bases. The germline V gene encodes CDR1 SGHVS and CDR2 FNYEAQ. The CDR3 covers 15 residues. After removal of 9 bases from V and 4 bases from J, the junction contained 11 bases not matched to a gene. The CDR3 loop is CARGFVTGDYNEQFF. The CDR3, as DNA: TGTGCCAGGGGTTTCGTGACAGGGGATTACAATGAGCAGTTCTTC.

This clone was observed a handful of times. The rearrangement joins TRBV2 to TRBJ2-5; a possible D gene is TRBD2 (6 bases). This CDR3 is 14 amino acids long. Per germline, CDR1 SNHLY and CDR2 FYNNEI. V was cut by 6 bases and J by 0 bases, with 11 bases left in between. CDR3 sequence reads: CASSPRGNQETQYF. Written as DNA, the CDR3 is TGTGCCAGCAGCCCCCGGGGGAACCAAGAGACCCAGTACTTC. Together with reference TRBV2 and TRBJ2-5, the CDR3 gives the full variable domain: EPEVTQTPSHQVTQMGQEVILRCVPISNHLYFYWYRQILGQKVEFLVSFYNNEISEKSEIFDDQFSVERPDGSNFTLKIRSTKLEDSAMYFCASSPRGNQETQYFGPGTRLLVL.

This sequence joins TRBV4-1 and TRBJ1-6, with 9 positions matching TRBD1. J gave up 7 bases and V 0 bases, and 1 base lay outside the gene matches. Germline V gene data show CDR1 as MGHRA and CDR2 as YSYEKL. This CDR3 region has 15 residues. The CDR3 is CASSQDGTGNSPLHF. Written as DNA, the CDR3 is TGCGCCAGCAGCCAAGATGGGACAGGGAATTCACCCCTCCACTTT.

The rearrangement uses TRBV27 and TRBJ1-2; D may be TRBD1 (5 bases). The CDR3 is 14 amino acids. Trimming took off 2 bases at V and 8 bases at J, with 15 bases between the two ends. Germline V gene lookup returns CDR1 MNHEY and CDR2 SMNVEV (reference sequence). The CDR3 spells CASSLRDSYKGYTF. The DNA for the CDR3 is TGTGCCAGCAGTTTAAGAGACAGCTACAAGGGCTACACCTTC.

The V call is TRBV5-4, the J call TRBJ1-1; D uncertain. The CDR3 covers 13 residues. From germline, CDR1 is SGHNT and CDR2 YYREEE (reference sequence). Trimming pared 4 bases from V and 1 base from J, leaving 8 bases between. CDR3 sequence: CASSPYENTEAFF. CDR3 sequence (DNA): TGTGCCAGCAGCCCCTATGAGAACACTGAAGCTTTCTTT.

This clone was counted only a few times. This sequence joins TRBV7-2 and TRBJ2-5; D not certain. This CDR3 has 15 amino acids. Germline assignment: CDR1 SGHTA and CDR2 FQGNSA. V was cut by 1 base and J by 5 bases, with 14 bases left in between. The CDR3 sequence is CASSLVGSGWETQYF. The CDR3 coding sequence is TGTGCCAGCAGCTTAGTCGGCTCCGGGTGGGAGACCCAGTACTTC.

This clone came up a few times. The chain couples TRBV29-1 to TRBJ2-6, with 8 positions matching TRBD1. Germline V gene lookup returns CDR1 SQVTM and CDR2 ANQGSEA. This CDR3 spans 17 amino acids. V lost 6 bases and J lost 0; bases outside the gene matches: 10. The CDR3 nucleotides read TGCAGCGTAGGCGCCGGGACAGGAATCTCTGGGGCCAACGTCCTGACTTTC. This encodes CSVGAGTGISGANVLTF. The full variable domain, completed using reference TRBV29-1 and TRBJ2-6, is SAVISQKPSRDICQRGTSLTIQCQVDSQVTMMFWYRQQPGQSLTLIATANQGSEATYESGFVIDKFPISRPNLTFSTLTVSNMSPEDSSIYLCSVGAGTGISGANVLTFGAGSRLTVL.

The chain employs TRBV28 and TRBJ1-5; a weak D match, TRBD1 (5 bases). The CDR3 consists of 14 residues. Germline V gives CDR1 MDHEN, CDR2 SYDVKM. V shed 5 bases and J shed 7 bases, with 15 bases lying between them. The CDR3 reads CASSPRGRDQPQHF. The CDR3 DNA reads as TGTGCCAGCAGTCCTCGGGGGAGGGACCAGCCCCAGCATTTT.

The V gene is TRBV7-3, the J gene TRBJ2-7; TRBD2 might be the D (6 bases). Per germline, CDR1 SGHTA and CDR2 FQGTGA. The CDR3 has 15 amino acids. V shed 0 bases and J shed 2 bases, with 11 bases lying between them. CDR3 protein: CASSLTGGVAYEQYF. The CDR3 region has the DNA TGTGCCAGCAGCTTAACTGGCGGGGTGGCCTACGAGCAGTACTTC.

The chain combines TRBV28 with TRBJ1-6; 10 nucleotides match TRBD1. The CDR3 is 15 amino acids. Trimming at V came to 5 bases and at J to 7 bases, leaving 5 bases not matched to a gene. From germline, CDR1 is MDHEN and CDR2 SYDVKM. The CDR3 region has the DNA TGTGCCAGCAGTCCCCGGGACAGGGGAAATTCACCCCTCCACTTT. Its protein product is CASSPRDRGNSPLHF.

The chain joins TRBV18 to TRBJ1-5; maybe TRBD1 (6 bases). The V end lost 6 bases, the J end lost 3 bases, and 15 bases lay between the germline ends. CDR1 KGHSH and CDR2 LQKENI come from the germline V gene. CDR3 length: 15 residues. CDR3 in amino acids: CASSGRGGANQPQHF. CDR3 DNA sequence: TGTGCCAGCTCCGGTAGGGGGGGTGCCAATCAGCCCCAGCATTTT.

V usage is TRBV28 and J usage is TRBJ2-3, with 12 bases aligning to TRBD1. The CDR3 contains 17 residues. The ends lost 5 bases at V and 2 bases at J; junction bases unmatched: 8. The germline gives CDR1 MDHEN, CDR2 SYDVKM. CDR3 in amino acids: CASSSRLGQGATDTQYF. CDR3 coding DNA: TGTGCCAGCAGTAGCCGACTGGGACAGGGGGCCACAGATACGCAGTATTTT.

The chain has TRBV5-1 and TRBJ1-2; 7 positions match TRBD1. CDR3 length: 13 residues. J gave up 3 bases and V 5 bases, and 4 bases lay outside the gene matches. The germline V gene encodes CDR1 SGHRS and CDR2 YFSETQ. The CDR3 DNA follows: TGCGCCAGCAGTGATCAGGGGGACTATGGCTACACCTTC. Residues: CASSDQGDYGYTF.

The J gene is TRBJ2-7, the V gene TRBV7-6; TRBD1 matches 9 bases. This CDR3 spans 15 amino acids. The germline V gene encodes CDR1 SGHVS and CDR2 FNYEAQ. Trimming cost V 4 bases and J 2 bases; bases outside gene matches: 6. CDR3 sequence: CASSYGQGPTYEQYF. CDR3 DNA: TGTGCCAGCAGCTATGGACAGGGGCCTACCTACGAGCAGTACTTC.

The chain combines TRBV7-2 with TRBJ1-3; D is undetermined. There are 17 residues in the CDR3. The ends were cut back, 2 bases at V and 0 bases at J, with 14 bases in the middle. Germline V gene sequence: CDR1 SGHTA, CDR2 FQGNSA. Written as DNA, the CDR3 is TGTGCCAGCAGCTTACTTGCTAGGTCGAGCTCTGGAAACACCATATATTTT. Encoded protein: CASSLLARSSSGNTIYF.

The CDR3 bases are TGTGCCAGCAGCCCTAGCGGGAGCCCCTCTTACGAGCAGTACTTC. It is translated as CASSPSGSPSYEQYF. The V call is TRBV4-2, the J call TRBJ2-7; 10 bases agree with TRBD2. Germline V gene sequence: CDR1 LGHNA, CDR2 YNFKEQ. The J segment lost 4 bases and the V segment lost 4 bases, leaving 7 bases of the junction unmatched. CDR3 length: 15 amino acids.

The rearrangement links TRBV11-1 to TRBJ2-1; 7 bases agree with TRBD2. The CDR3 is 17 residues long. Germline V gene sequence: CDR1 SGHAT, CDR2 FQDESV (reference sequence). V lost 5 bases, J lost 3 bases, and 13 bases stayed unmatched. This CDR3 reads CASSPKAGRPNYNEQFF. Here the CDR3 DNA reads TGTGCCAGCAGCCCAAAAGCGGGACGGCCCAACTACAATGAGCAGTTCTTC.